Below, 15 T cell receptor beta chains from the same sample are listed, as sequenced in a study of cytomegalovirus exposure and HLA in healthy donors. The study ran its PCR with 60 Vbeta and 13 Jbeta primers. Libraries were prepared by immunoSEQ multiplex PCR; TCRdb keeps only in-frame clonotypes and omits some of them. This sample contains about 210,000 clones. The sequencing input was PBMCs. The receptors were sampled from a woman aged 25 to 39 in good health and CMV-seropositive.

V and J are TRBV7-9 and TRBJ2-1; D is perhaps TRBD1 (6 bases). Per the germline V gene, CDR1 is SEHNR and CDR2 is FQNEAQ (reference sequence). V lost 3 bases and J 3 bases, leaving 12 bases between the germline ends. The CDR3 spans 15 residues. CDR3: CASSFRQALYNEQFF. CDR3 DNA: TGTGCCAGCAGCTTCCGACAGGCCCTCTACAATGAGCAGTTCTTC.

J is TRBJ1-5 and V is TRBV7-2; TRBD1 matches 7 bases. J gave up 3 bases and V 4 bases, and 6 bases lay outside the gene matches. The CDR3 covers 15 residues. The germline V gene has CDR1 SGHTA and CDR2 FQGNSA. CDR3 DNA: TGTGCCAGCAGCTCAGAGGGACAGAACAATCAGCCCCAGCATTTT. Amino acids: CASSSEGQNNQPQHF.

The genes are TRBV4-3 and TRBJ1-4, with a tentative D call TRBD1 (5 bases). This CDR3 is 17 amino acids long. From germline, CDR1 is LGHNA and CDR2 YSLEER. The germline V and J ends were trimmed by 0 bases and 3 bases, with 14 bases remaining between them. The CDR3 spells CASSQDREGRANEKLFF. CDR3 sequence (DNA): TGCGCCAGCAGCCAAGACAGGGAGGGTAGGGCTAATGAAAAACTGTTTTTT.

The chain combines TRBV30 with TRBJ2-1, with D possibly being TRBD1 (5 bases). V shed 2 bases and J shed 12 bases, with 14 bases lying between them. CDR3 length: 12 amino acids. CDR1 and CDR2 from the germline V gene are GTSNPN and SVGIG (reference sequence). Here the CDR3 reads CAWSPTKGSQFF. CDR3 in DNA: TGTGCCTGGAGTCCAACGAAGGGGTCGCAGTTCTTC.

This chain joins TRBV9 and TRBJ2-1; TRBD2 is a possible D gene (7 bases). The CDR3 spans 16 residues. V gave up 4 bases and J gave up 3 bases, with 17 bases separating them. Germline V gene data show CDR1 as SGDLS and CDR2 as YYNGEE. The CDR3 region has the DNA TGTGCCAGCAGCACCTGGGGGGGGGCGGACTACAATGAGCAGTTCTTC. Translated, it gives CASSTWGGADYNEQFF.

The chain links TRBV6-5 to TRBJ1-3; tentative D call: TRBD1 (6 bases). Looked up from germline, CDR1 is MNHEY and CDR2 is SVGAGI. The CDR3 covers 16 residues. The V and J ends lost 0 bases and 2 bases respectively, with 11 bases between them. In DNA, the CDR3 is TGTGCCAGCAGTTACTCGCGGTGGACAGCTGGAAACACCATATATTTT. Protein sequence: CASSYSRWTAGNTIYF.

This chain uses TRBV6-5 with TRBJ2-7; D might be TRBD2 (5 bases). V lost 3 bases and J 5 bases, leaving 20 bases between the germline ends. This CDR3 is built from 16 residues. Germline loops: CDR1 MNHEY, CDR2 SVGAGI. The CDR3: CASSYTVWTAGDEQYF. The CDR3 DNA follows: TGTGCCAGCAGTTATACAGTCTGGACTGCGGGCGACGAGCAGTACTTC.

This chain links TRBV19 with TRBJ1-4; 9 bases fit TRBD1. Per germline, CDR1 LNHDA and CDR2 SQIVND (reference sequence). CDR3 length: 19 residues. J was trimmed by 7 bases and V by 6 bases; bases with no gene match: 21. This chain's CDR3 is CASRSPPGTGTRLAEKLFF. For the CDR3, the DNA is TGTGCCAGTAGGAGCCCCCCCGGGACAGGGACCCGGTTGGCTGAAAAACTGTTTTTT.

This chain connects TRBV19 to TRBJ2-4; perhaps TRBD1 as D (6 bases). This CDR3 spans 13 amino acids. V was trimmed by 4 bases and J by 6 bases, leaving 10 bases between them. Germline lookup yields CDR1 LNHDA and CDR2 SQIVND (reference sequence). Here the CDR3 reads CASSTTGRNIQYF. As DNA, the CDR3 is TGTGCCAGTAGTACTACAGGGAGAAACATTCAGTACTTC.

This rearrangement joins TRBV18 to TRBJ1-2; 8 nucleotides line up with TRBD1. Trimming at V came to 3 bases and at J to 3 bases, leaving 6 bases not matched to a gene. The CDR3 has 15 residues. Germline CDR1 is KGHSH and CDR2 is LQKENI. Written as DNA, the CDR3 is TGTGCCAGCTCACCTGCACAGGGGGGAGACTATGGCTACACCTTC. Translated, it gives CASSPAQGGDYGYTF. Based on the CDR3 plus reference TRBV18 and TRBJ1-2, the full variable domain is NAGVMQNPRHLVRRRGQEARLRCSPMKGHSHVYWYRQLPEEGLKFMVYLQKENIIDESGMPKERFSAEFPKEGPSILRIQQVVRGDSAAYFCASSPAQGGDYGYTFGSGTRLTVV.

This chain connects TRBV4-2 to TRBJ1-6; TRBD1 aligns across 10 bases. The CDR3 has 16 residues. From germline, CDR1 is LGHNA and CDR2 YNFKEQ. V lost 4 bases and J lost 8; bases outside the gene matches: 8. This chain's CDR3 is CASSLIGDRGDSPLHF. The CDR3 DNA sequence: TGTGCCAGCAGCCTCATCGGGGACAGGGGCGATTCACCCCTCCACTTT.

The V call is TRBV28, the J call TRBJ2-7, with a possible D match to TRBD1 (6 bases). The CDR3 length is 14 residues. V was trimmed by 5 bases and J by 2 bases, leaving 13 bases between them. CDR1 is MDHEN and CDR2 is SYDVKM in the germline V gene. The CDR3 DNA reads as TGTGCCAGCAGTACCCGGACAGCCACCTACGAGCAGTACTTC. Protein: CASSTRTATYEQYF.

The chain couples TRBV28 to TRBJ2-2, with 15 positions matching TRBD2. The CDR3 runs 17 residues. V shed 3 bases and J 7 bases; nucleotides not matched to a gene: 6. Per the germline V gene, CDR1 is MDHEN and CDR2 is SYDVKM. CDR3 protein: CASSFPGLAGGIGELFF. CDR3 bases: TGTGCCAGCAGTTTTCCGGGACTAGCGGGAGGAATCGGGGAGCTGTTTTTT.

The chain carries TRBV7-9 and TRBJ2-2, with 12 nucleotides matching TRBD1. Germline values: CDR1 SEHNR, CDR2 FQNEAQ (reference sequence). There are 17 residues in the CDR3. V was pared by 4 bases and J by 7 bases, with 10 bases of the junction left unmatched. CDR3 sequence reads: CASSSGPGQGAIGELFF. In DNA form, the CDR3 reads TGTGCCAGCAGCTCAGGACCGGGACAGGGGGCAATCGGGGAGCTGTTTTTT.

V gene TRBV10-3 combines with J gene TRBJ1-5; weak D call: TRBD1 (6 bases). Trimming shortened V by 2 bases and J by 5 bases, and 13 bases separated the two germline ends. This CDR3 spans 15 amino acids. Looked up from germline, CDR1 is ENHRY and CDR2 is SYGVKD. The chain's CDR3 is CAISEGNRVDQPQHF. In DNA, the CDR3 is TGTGCCATCAGTGAGGGGAACAGGGTCGATCAGCCCCAGCATTTT.